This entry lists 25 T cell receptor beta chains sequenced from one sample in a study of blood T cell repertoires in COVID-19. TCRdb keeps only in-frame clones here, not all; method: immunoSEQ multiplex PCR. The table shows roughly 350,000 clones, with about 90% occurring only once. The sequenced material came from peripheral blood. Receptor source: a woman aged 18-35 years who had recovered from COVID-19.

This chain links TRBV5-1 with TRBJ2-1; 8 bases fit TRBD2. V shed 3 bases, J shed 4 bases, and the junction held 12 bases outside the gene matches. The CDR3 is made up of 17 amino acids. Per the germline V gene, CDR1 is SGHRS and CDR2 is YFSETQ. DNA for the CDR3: TGCGCCAGCAGCTCGGATGGACTAGCTGGATTATACAATGAGCAGTTCTTC. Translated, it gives CASSSDGLAGLYNEQFF. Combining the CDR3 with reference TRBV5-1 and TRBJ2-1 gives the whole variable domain KAGVTQTPRYLIKTRGQQVTLSCSPISGHRSVSWYQQTPGQGLQFLFEYFSETQRNKGNFPGRFSGRQFSNSRSEMNVSTLELGDSALYLCASSSDGLAGLYNEQFFGPGTRLTVL.

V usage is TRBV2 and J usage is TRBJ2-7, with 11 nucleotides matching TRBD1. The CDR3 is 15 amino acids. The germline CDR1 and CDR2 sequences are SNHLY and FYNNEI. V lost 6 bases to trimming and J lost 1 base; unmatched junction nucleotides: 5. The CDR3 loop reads CASRAGTGGSYEQYV. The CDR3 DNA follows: TGTGCCAGCAGGGCCGGGACAGGGGGATCCTACGAGCAGTACGTC.

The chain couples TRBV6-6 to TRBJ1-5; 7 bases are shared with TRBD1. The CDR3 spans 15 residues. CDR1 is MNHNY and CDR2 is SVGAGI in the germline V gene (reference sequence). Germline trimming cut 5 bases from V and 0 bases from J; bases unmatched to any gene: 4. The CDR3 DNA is TGTGCCAGCAGTAAAGGGACAGATAGCAATCAGCCCCAGCATTTT. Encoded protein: CASSKGTDSNQPQHF.

The CDR3 bases are TGTGCCAGCAGTACGCGGACAGGGTCGCTTAATCAGCCCCAGCATTTT. This encodes CASSTRTGSLNQPQHF. V gene TRBV27 combines with J gene TRBJ1-5; 8 nucleotides align to TRBD1. The CDR3 is made up of 16 amino acids. Germline CDR1 and CDR2: MNHEY and SMNVEV (reference sequence). The ends lost 5 bases at V and 4 bases at J; junction bases unmatched: 10.

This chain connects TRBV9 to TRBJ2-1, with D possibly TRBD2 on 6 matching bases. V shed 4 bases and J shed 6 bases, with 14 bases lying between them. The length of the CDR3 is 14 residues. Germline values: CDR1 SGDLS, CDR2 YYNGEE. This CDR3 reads CASSPRRGGNEQFF. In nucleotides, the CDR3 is TGTGCCAGCAGCCCCCGGAGGGGCGGCAATGAGCAGTTCTTC.

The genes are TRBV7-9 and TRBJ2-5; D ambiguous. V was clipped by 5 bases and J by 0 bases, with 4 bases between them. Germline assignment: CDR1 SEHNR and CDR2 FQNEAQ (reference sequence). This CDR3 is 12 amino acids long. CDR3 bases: TGTGCCAGCAGCCGCGACCAAGAGACCCAGTACTTC. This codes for CASSRDQETQYF.

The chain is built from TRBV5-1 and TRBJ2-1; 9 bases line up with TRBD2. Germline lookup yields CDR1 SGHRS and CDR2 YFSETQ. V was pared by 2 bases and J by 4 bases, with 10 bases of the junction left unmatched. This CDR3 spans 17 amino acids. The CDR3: CASSLASGMAVYNEQFF. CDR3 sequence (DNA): TGCGCCAGCAGCTTAGCTAGCGGGATGGCCGTTTACAATGAGCAGTTCTTC.

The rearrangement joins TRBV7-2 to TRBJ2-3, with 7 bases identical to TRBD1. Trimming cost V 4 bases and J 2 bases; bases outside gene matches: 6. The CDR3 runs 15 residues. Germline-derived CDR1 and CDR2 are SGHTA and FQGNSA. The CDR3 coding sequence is TGTGCCAGCAGCTGGCCGGGACAGACCACAGATACGCAGTATTTT. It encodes CASSWPGQTTDTQYF.

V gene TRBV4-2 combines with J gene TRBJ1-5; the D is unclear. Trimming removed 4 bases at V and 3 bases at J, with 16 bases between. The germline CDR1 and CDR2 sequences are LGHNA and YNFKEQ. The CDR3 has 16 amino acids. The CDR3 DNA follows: TGTGCCAGCAGCCCAACCGGCGGGCGGTTCAATCAGCCCCAGCATTTT. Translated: CASSPTGGRFNQPQHF.

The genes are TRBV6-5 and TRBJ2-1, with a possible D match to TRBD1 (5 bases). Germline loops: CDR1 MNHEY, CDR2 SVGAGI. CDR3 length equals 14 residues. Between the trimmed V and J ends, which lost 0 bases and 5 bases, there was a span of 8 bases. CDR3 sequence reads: CASSYSPRDNEQFF. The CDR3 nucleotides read TGTGCCAGCAGTTACTCCCCCAGGGACAATGAGCAGTTCTTC.

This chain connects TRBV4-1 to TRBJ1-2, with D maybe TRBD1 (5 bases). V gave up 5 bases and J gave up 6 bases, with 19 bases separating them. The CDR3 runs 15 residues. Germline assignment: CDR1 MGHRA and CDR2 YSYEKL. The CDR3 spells CASSFTTVERDGYTF. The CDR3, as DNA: TGCGCCAGCAGCTTCACGACAGTAGAACGGGATGGCTACACCTTC.

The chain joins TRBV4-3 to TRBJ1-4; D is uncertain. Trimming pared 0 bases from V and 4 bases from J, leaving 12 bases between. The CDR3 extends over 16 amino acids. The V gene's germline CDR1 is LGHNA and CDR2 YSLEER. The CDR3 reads CASSQDLRPLNEKLFF. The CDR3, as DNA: TGCGCCAGCAGCCAAGATCTCCGTCCCCTTAATGAAAAACTGTTTTTT.

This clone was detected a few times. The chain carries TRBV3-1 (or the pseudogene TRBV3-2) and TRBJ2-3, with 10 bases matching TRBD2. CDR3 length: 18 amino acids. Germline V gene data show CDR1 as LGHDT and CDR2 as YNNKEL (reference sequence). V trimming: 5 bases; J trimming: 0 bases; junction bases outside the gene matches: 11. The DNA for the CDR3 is TGTGCCAGCAGCTATGTGGTACTAGCGGGAACTAGCACAGATACGCAGTATTTT. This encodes CASSYVVLAGTSTDTQYF.

The CDR3 DNA reads as TGTGCCAGCAGCCTACCCGACAGGGGGATCCGGGGCTACACCTTC. Its protein is CASSLPDRGIRGYTF. The rearrangement links TRBV7-9 to TRBJ1-2; 9 bases fit TRBD1. The CDR3 has 15 residues. V trimming: 5 bases; J trimming: 8 bases; junction bases outside the gene matches: 12. Germline CDR1 reads SEHNR; CDR2 reads FQNEAQ (reference sequence).

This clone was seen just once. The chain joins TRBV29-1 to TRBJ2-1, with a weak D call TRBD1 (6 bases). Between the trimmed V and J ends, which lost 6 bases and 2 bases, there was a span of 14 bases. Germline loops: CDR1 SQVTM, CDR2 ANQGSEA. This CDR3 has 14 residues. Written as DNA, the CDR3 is TGCAGCGTCGAGCATGGGGGCCCCTACAATGAGCAGTTCTTC. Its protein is CSVEHGGPYNEQFF.

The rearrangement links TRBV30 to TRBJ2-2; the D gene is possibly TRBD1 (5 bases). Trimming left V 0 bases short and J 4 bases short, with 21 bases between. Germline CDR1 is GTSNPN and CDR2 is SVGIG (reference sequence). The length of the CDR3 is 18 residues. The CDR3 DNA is TGTGCCTGGAGTGTACCATGGCAAGGGGCGCAGGGCACCGGGGAGCTGTTTTTT. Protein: CAWSVPWQGAQGTGELFF.

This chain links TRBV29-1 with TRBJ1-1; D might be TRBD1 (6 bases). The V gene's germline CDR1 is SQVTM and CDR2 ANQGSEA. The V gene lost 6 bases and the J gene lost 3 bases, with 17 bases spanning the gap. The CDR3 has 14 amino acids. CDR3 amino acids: CSVVRQVDDTEAFF. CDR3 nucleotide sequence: TGCAGCGTCGTTAGACAGGTAGACGACACTGAAGCTTTCTTT. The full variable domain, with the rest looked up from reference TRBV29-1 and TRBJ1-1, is SAVISQKPSRDICQRGTSLTIQCQVDSQVTMMFWYRQQPGQSLTLIATANQGSEATYESGFVIDKFPISRPNLTFSTLTVSNMSPEDSSIYLCSVVRQVDDTEAFFGQGTRLTVV.

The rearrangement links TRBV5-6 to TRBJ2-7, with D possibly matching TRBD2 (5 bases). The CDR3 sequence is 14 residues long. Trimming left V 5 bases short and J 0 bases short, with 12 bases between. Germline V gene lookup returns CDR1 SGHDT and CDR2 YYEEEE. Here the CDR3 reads CASRFYTSSYEQYV. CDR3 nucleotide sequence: TGTGCCAGCAGATTTTACACTAGCTCCTACGAGCAGTACGTC.

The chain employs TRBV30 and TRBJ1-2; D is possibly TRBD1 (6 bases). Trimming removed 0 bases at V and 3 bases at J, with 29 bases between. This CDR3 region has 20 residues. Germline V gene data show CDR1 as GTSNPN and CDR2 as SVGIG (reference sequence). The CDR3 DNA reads TGTGCCTGGAGTGTAAAGGGCTTGGACAGAGGGCGGGGGTGGTACTATGGCTACACCTTC. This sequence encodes CAWSVKGLDRGRGWYYGYTF.

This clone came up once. CDR3 coding DNA: TGTGCCAGCAGTGAGCGAGCGGGAGGGCCTTGGACCGGGGAGCTGTTTTTT. Translation gives CASSERAGGPWTGELFF. The rearrangement uses TRBV2 and TRBJ2-2; TRBD2 agrees at 10 bases. The CDR3 spans 17 residues. V was clipped by 3 bases and J by 5 bases; unmatched bases: 9. Germline loops: CDR1 SNHLY, CDR2 FYNNEI.

CDR3 in amino acids: CASSETSGRLYEQYV. CDR3 DNA sequence: TGTGCCAGCAGTGAAACTAGCGGGAGGTTGTACGAGCAGTACGTC. The rearrangement links TRBV2 to TRBJ2-7; 12 positions agree with TRBD2. Germline V gene lookup returns CDR1 SNHLY and CDR2 FYNNEI. The CDR3 runs to 15 residues. The V gene end was trimmed by 2 bases and the J gene end by 4 bases; junction bases not matched to a gene: 3.

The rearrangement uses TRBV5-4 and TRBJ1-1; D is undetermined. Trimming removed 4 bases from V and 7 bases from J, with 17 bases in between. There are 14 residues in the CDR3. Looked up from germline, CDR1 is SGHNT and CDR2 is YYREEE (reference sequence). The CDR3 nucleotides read TGTGCCAGCAGCGCCCAAGGAAGCGGTAATGAAGCTTTCTTT. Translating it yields CASSAQGSGNEAFF.

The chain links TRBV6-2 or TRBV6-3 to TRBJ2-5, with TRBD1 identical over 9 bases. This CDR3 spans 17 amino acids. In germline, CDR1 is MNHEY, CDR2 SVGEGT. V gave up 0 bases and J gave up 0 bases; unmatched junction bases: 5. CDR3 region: CASSYSNRGRDQETQYF. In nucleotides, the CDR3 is TGTGCCAGCAGTTACTCGAACAGGGGGCGCGACCAAGAGACCCAGTACTTC.

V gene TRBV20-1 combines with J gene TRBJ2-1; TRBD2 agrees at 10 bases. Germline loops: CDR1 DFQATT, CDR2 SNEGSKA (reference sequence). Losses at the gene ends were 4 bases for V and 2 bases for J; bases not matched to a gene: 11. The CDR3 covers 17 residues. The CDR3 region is CSANDRRSGRAYNEQFF. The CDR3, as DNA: TGCAGTGCTAATGACAGGAGAAGCGGGAGGGCCTACAATGAGCAGTTCTTC.

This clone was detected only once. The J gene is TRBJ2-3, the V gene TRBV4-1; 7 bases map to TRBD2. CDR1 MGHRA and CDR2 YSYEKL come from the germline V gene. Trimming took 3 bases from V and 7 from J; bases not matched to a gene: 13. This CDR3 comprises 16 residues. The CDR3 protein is CASSQYPAGYGNTQYF. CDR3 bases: TGCGCCAGCAGCCAGTACCCAGCGGGGTATGGAAATACGCAGTATTTT.